This TCR beta chain was sequenced in a study of early stage breast cancer tumors. As for the study in general: Invasive lobular carcinomas made up four of 12 ER+/PR+/HER2- tumors. Regarding the study as a whole: Tumors had approximately 2.6-fold higher T cell density and higher clonality than adjacent normal breast tissue.

Tumor samples used roughly 17-55 mg of diced tissue. Some clones are missing from TCRdb's copy, which holds only in-frame ones; the method was immunoSEQ multiplex PCR. The profile shows a few thousand clones, approximately 70% of them singletons. About this clone: Its antigen is not identified.

Germline values: CDR1 LNHDA, CDR2 SQIVND (reference sequence). Trimming removed 6 bases at V and 0 bases at J, with 8 bases between. This CDR3 has 13 residues. The specimen was breast tumor tissue. The sequence came from a person aged 55 to 75 with breast cancer. V and J are TRBV19 and TRBJ1-1, with TRBD1 as a possible D gene (5 bases). The CDR3 nucleotides are TGTGCCAGTAGCCAGGGATTGAACACTGAAGCTTTCTTT. It encodes CASSQGLNTEAFF.